This T cell receptor beta chain was retrieved from a study of beta chain features in type 1 diabetes (dated 2018 in TCRdb). As for the study more broadly: Mean age, gender distribution, total cell number and subset yield were not different between patients and healthy donors. Naive and central memory subsets were obtained from all 30 or so donors, but regulatory and stem cell-like memory subsets were isolated from only 8 patients and roughly eight healthy donors. In the study, recently diagnosed type 1 diabetes patients and matched healthy donors were compared on the TCRB repertoires of their sorted circulating CD4+ T cell subsets. Across all samples, around 99 million sorted cells were examined, and cell number per subset correlated strongly with RNA yield. Here is what the overall study found, with its caveats: At VDJ recombination sites, patients with type 1 diabetes made fewer insertions and deleted more nucleotides, a pattern implying thymic rearrangement abnormalities. Only small numbers of individuals were included in the HLA sub-analyses, which left unresolved whether HLA type had any influence on TCRB rearrangement. Because cDNA rather than genomic DNA was sequenced, highly expressing activated cells could have been over-represented, although no difference in activation and CD3 levels was found between groups. In all four CD4+ subsets, TCRB CDR3 length was moderately but significantly shorter in type 1 diabetes patients. The naive, central memory and regulatory TCRB repertoires appeared to resemble one another more closely among patients than among healthy donors. PCR may preferentially amplify shorter templates, but because patient and control samples were amplified and corrected together, any resulting skew would affect both groups equally.

Each donor gave one peripheral blood draw, approximately 100 mL on average, collected into heparinised tubes. A BD FACSAria II and a panel including CD45RO, CCR7, CD25, CD127, CD95 and CD27 were used to sort naive, central memory, regulatory and stem cell-like memory CD4+ T cells. A purity above 98% was achieved for all sorted populations. PBMCs were isolated right away by Lymphoprep density gradient centrifugation and were stained directly, without culture. So that batch effects would be minimized, each experiment stained and sorted samples in pairs, pairing one healthy donor with one patient. Note on this clone: The specificity of this receptor is unknown. No qualities accompany the bases; no much larger clone lies one base away.

Trimming takes 2 bases from V and 0 bases from J, and the germline ends sit 11 bases apart. The CDR3 runs 15 residues from the cysteine to the phenylalanine. Only the CDR3 region is kept as DNA, spanning 45 bases read in frame from base 1. CDR1 and CDR2, looked up from the germline V gene, are LGHNA and YNFKEQ. All of the isolated RNA was reverse transcribed with the High Capacity cDNA Reverse Transcription Kit, so expressed TCRB transcripts were sequenced. Deep immunoSEQ sequencing was performed on naive, central memory and regulatory T cell samples, with an average of about 3.6 million total reads per sample. Sorted cells were lysed in RLT buffer, and RNA was extracted using DNase-treated RNeasy Micro or Mini kits according to cell number. To prevent cross-contamination, every cell subset was processed on its own, while patient and healthy donor samples were processed together. The immunoSEQ multiplex PCR was used to amplify TCRB sequences from cDNA, generating 87-bp fragments that spanned the CDR3 region. The amplicons were sequenced using the Illumina HiSeq platform. Concerning the study's data processing: PCR bias was corrected computationally using synthetic template baselines, and reads within Hamming distance 2 were collapsed, with unmergeable singletons discarded. Reads were aligned against IMGT to assign V, D and J genes, CDR3 length and insertions or deletions at six rearrangement sites. Within each subset, clonotype counts were normalized to sorted cell number, and only after that were true diversity and Gini coefficients computed with the tcR R package. The overlap coefficient, calculated on TCRB nucleotide sequences, was used to quantify repertoire sharing. Out-of-frame TCRB sequences from naive cells were analyzed as a proxy for the pre-selection repertoire. Not all clones reach the TCRdb copy of this immuneACCESS table, which keeps in-frame sequences only. Checked studies attribute under half of the gap to unresolved V genes and leave the rest unexplained. V and J calls and clone size follow that table, whereas D and trimming were derived from the DNA. Present in this sample are over 500,000 clones, around 15% of which were seen just once. About 0.086% of the sample goes to the ten largest clones.

The TCR comes from a man aged 18 to 29 in good health. The sample was naive CD4+ T cells from blood. In light of the paper, this sample's cell subset or site label describes: true naive CD4+ T cells. The sequence links TRBV4-2 to TRBJ2-7; matching of 6 bases hints at TRBD1 as the D gene. In nucleotides, the sequence is TGTGCCAGCAGCCAAACCGGGACAACCTCCTACGAGCAGTACTTC. Translated, it gives CASSQTGTTSYEQYF.